A selection of T cell receptor beta chains follows, all from one sample in a study of T cell responses to AZD1222 COVID-19 vaccine. Libraries were prepared by immunoSEQ multiplex PCR; TCRdb keeps only in-frame clonotypes and omits some of them. The sample contains around 100,000 clones, around 88% of which appear only once. Here the sequenced sample was peripheral blood, taken on day 0 of AZD1222 vaccination. The receptors here all came from an adult in good health. Each CDR3 is given with its conserved first and last residue. D genes are given only for firm matches.

V	J	D	CDR3
TRBV6-5	TRBJ2-7	NA	CASSYSGQDYEQYF
TRBV3-1/TRBV3-2	TRBJ1-2	NA	CASSQDLQGFQGYTF
TRBV6-4	TRBJ2-3	TRBD2	CASSETSGGTDTQYF
TRBV6-6	TRBJ2-5	TRBD1	CASSGSYRQGLQETQYF
TRBV18	TRBJ2-7	TRBD1	CASSPEQGLAYEQYF
TRBV6-5	TRBJ2-1	TRBD2	CASSSGRTSGNNEQFF
TRBV5-1	TRBJ1-1	NA	CASSIAGSTEAFF
TRBV5-1	TRBJ2-7	TRBD1	CASSLGRGQGASEQYF
TRBV20-1	TRBJ2-7	NA	CSATGVEQYF
TRBV6-4	TRBJ1-1	NA	CASSVQANTEAFF
TRBV28	TRBJ2-2	TRBD1	CASSLGQWATGELFF